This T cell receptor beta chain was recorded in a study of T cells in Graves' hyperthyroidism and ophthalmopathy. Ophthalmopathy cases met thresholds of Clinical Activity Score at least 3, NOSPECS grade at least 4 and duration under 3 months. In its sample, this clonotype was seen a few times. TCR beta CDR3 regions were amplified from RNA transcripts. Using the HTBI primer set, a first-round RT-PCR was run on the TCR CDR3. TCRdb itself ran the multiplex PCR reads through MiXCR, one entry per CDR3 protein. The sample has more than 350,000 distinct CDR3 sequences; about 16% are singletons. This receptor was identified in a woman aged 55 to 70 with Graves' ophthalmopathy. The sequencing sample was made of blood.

For the CDR3, the DNA is TGTGCCAGCAGTTCCTCCTCTGGGGCCAACGTCCTGACTTTC. It specifies CASSSSSGANVLTF. The chain recombines TRBV27 with TRBJ2-6; D is unresolved. In germline, CDR1 is MNHEY, CDR2 SMNVEV (reference sequence). V lost 4 bases and J 0 bases, leaving 4 bases between the germline ends. The CDR3 loop spans 14 amino acids. Full variable domain (rest looked up from reference TRBV27 and TRBJ2-6): EAQVTQNPRYLITVTGKKLTVTCSQNMNHEYMSWYRQDPGLGLRQIYYSMNVEVTDKGDVPEGYKVSRKEKRNFPLILESPSPNQTSLYFCASSSSSGANVLTFGAGSRLTVL.